This T cell receptor beta chain appears in the sequencing data of a study of post-analysis software for immune sequencing data. Remarks on this clonotype: Its antigen is undetermined. Sequence at one end of the junction differs from germline and may be a read error.

Unique molecular identifiers were present in the TCR beta cDNA libraries. T cells numbering about 0.95 to 10 million gave rise to some 500,000 cDNA molecules. TCRdb fed the PCR reads into MiXCR, producing one record per CDR3 protein. The table has about 540,000 distinct CDR3 sequences, around 36% seen once. The CDR3 has 16 amino acids. Broader study findings: Multiple sclerosis was associated with a significant reduction in normalized Chao1 diversity relative to controls. In patients, TRBV5-6, TRBV5-1 and TRBV20-1 belonged to five or six TRBV segments found more frequently than in controls.

This clonotype was sampled from a girl aged 2 to 17 with multiple sclerosis. The rearrangement uses TRBV12-3 or TRBV12-4 and TRBJ2-7, with 11 positions matching TRBD2. The sample was blood. The CDR3 DNA reads as TGTGCCAGCAGTATAGCGGGGGGGCCCTCTTACTACGAGCAGTACTTC. Translated, it gives CASSIAGGPSYYEQYF.